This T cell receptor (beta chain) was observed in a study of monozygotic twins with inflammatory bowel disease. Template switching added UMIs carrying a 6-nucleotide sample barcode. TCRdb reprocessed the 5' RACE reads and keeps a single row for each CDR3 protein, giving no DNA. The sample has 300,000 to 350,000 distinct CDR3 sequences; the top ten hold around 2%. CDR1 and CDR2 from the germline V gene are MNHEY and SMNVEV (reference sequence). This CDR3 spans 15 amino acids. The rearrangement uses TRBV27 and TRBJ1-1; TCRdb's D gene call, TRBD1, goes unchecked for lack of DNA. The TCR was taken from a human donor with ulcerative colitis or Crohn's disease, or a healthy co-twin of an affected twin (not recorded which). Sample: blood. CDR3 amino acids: CASSVGQGVALEAFF.